What follows are 22 T cell receptor beta chains derived from one specimen sequenced in a study of T cell responses to AZD1222 COVID-19 vaccine. Clones were sequenced by immunoSEQ multiplex PCR, and TCRdb holds only the in-frame ones, with some missing. The sample carries under 150,000 clones, roughly 91% recorded once. The specimen was peripheral blood, collected on day 0 of AZD1222 vaccination. All receptors come from an adult in good health.

This clone was detected once. The rearrangement links TRBV11-2 to TRBJ1-5; TRBD1 is a possible D gene (6 bases). Germline V gives CDR1 SGHAT, CDR2 FQNNGV. V was pared by 5 bases and J by 4 bases, with 9 bases between. This CDR3 spans 13 amino acids. CDR3 sequence reads: CASSPDRNQPQHF. CDR3 nucleotides: TGTGCCAGCAGCCCGGACAGAAATCAGCCCCAGCATTTT. The full variable domain, its missing parts supplied by reference TRBV11-2 and TRBJ1-5, is EAGVAQSPRYKIIEKRQSVAFWCNPISGHATLYWYQQILGQGPKLLIQFQNNGVVDDSQLPKDRFSAERLKGVDSTLKIQPAKLEDSAVYLCASSPDRNQPQHFGDGTRLSIL.

This clone was observed once. V gene TRBV9 combines with J gene TRBJ1-2; 7 bases map to TRBD1. The V and J ends lost 4 bases and 7 bases, in that order; junction bases with no gene match: 1. The CDR3 covers 11 residues. From germline, CDR1 is SGDLS and CDR2 YYNGEE. CDR3 DNA sequence: TGTGCCAGCAGCAGGGGGCTTGGCTACACCTTC. Protein sequence: CASSRGLGYTF.

The rearrangement uses TRBV27 and TRBJ1-1; D possibly corresponds to TRBD1 (6 bases). This CDR3 has 14 amino acids. Trimming removed 0 bases from V and 11 bases from J, with 16 bases in between. In germline, CDR1 is MNHEY, CDR2 SMNVEV (reference sequence). The DNA for the CDR3 is TGTGCCAGCAGTTTATCCGGGGGGCGCCGGGTGGCTTTCTTT. This codes for CASSLSGGRRVAFF.

This clone was detected a few times. The sample holds other DNA sequences that translate to the same CDR3. This chain connects TRBV7-9 to TRBJ1-5; no definite D call. The V gene's germline CDR1 is SEHNR and CDR2 FQNEAQ (reference sequence). The CDR3 totals 13 residues. V dropped 5 bases and J dropped 4 bases, with 9 bases sitting between them. For the CDR3, the DNA is TGTGCCAGCAGCCGTACGGGGAATCAGCCCCAGCATTTT. Amino acids: CASSRTGNQPQHF. The full variable domain, completed using reference TRBV7-9 and TRBJ1-5, is DTGVSQNPRHKITKRGQNVTFRCDPISEHNRLYWYRQTLGQGPEFLTYFQNEAQLEKSRLLSDRFSAERPKGSFSTLEIQRTEQGDSAMYLCASSRTGNQPQHFGDGTRLSIL.

The DNA of the CDR3 is TGCAGTGCTCAGAACACCGGGGAGCTGTTTTTT. Amino acid sequence: CSAQNTGELFF. V is TRBV20-1 and J is TRBJ2-2; no definite D call. In germline, CDR1 is DFQATT, CDR2 SNEGSKA (reference sequence). V was shortened by 5 bases and J by 1 base, with 2 bases between the two germline ends. The CDR3 is made up of 11 amino acids.

CDR3 residues: CASSERGAPQPQHF. The CDR3 DNA sequence: TGTGCCAGCAGTGAACGGGGGGCGCCTCAGCCCCAGCATTTT. The chain employs TRBV2 and TRBJ1-5; the D gene is possibly TRBD1 (6 bases). V was pared by 2 bases and J by 6 bases, with 11 bases between. The CDR3 is 14 amino acids. CDR1 and CDR2 (germline): SNHLY, FYNNEI.

The chain employs TRBV19 and TRBJ2-5, with D hard to call. Trimming left V 1 base short and J 5 bases short, with 11 bases between. CDR1 LNHDA and CDR2 SQIVND come from the germline V gene (reference sequence). This CDR3 comprises 14 residues. DNA of the CDR3: TGTGCCAGTAGTATAGGCTTTGGGTACGAGACCCAGTACTTC. Amino acid sequence: CASSIGFGYETQYF.

This chain joins TRBV12-5 and TRBJ2-1; 7 positions agree with TRBD1. CDR1 LGHNT and CDR2 FRNRAP come from the germline V gene. Trimming removed 6 bases from V and 7 bases from J; junction bases left unmatched: 3. The CDR3 runs to 12 residues. The CDR3 protein is CASGLQGNEQFF. The CDR3 DNA reads as TGTGCTAGTGGGTTACAGGGGAATGAGCAGTTCTTC.

V gene TRBV6-1 combines with J gene TRBJ2-5; 9 bases fit TRBD2. V was pared by 2 bases and J by 1 base, with 5 bases of the junction left unmatched. In germline, CDR1 is MNHNS, CDR2 SASEGT. This CDR3 region has 16 residues. CDR3 DNA sequence: TGTGCCAGCAGTGAAATGGCGGGGGGGCCCCAAGAGACCCAGTACTTC. Translation gives CASSEMAGGPQETQYF.

The CDR3 DNA sequence: TGTGCCAGCAGCCCGGGCCAGTTACTTGGGGAGCCCCAGCATTTT. Protein sequence: CASSPGQLLGEPQHF. The chain combines TRBV5-5 with TRBJ1-5; D remains unclear. Trimming took 4 bases from V and 8 from J, leaving 19 bases between them. Germline CDR1 and CDR2: SGHKS and YYEKEE (reference sequence). The CDR3 runs 15 residues.

This clone was seen only once. Relative to the germline gene, one junction end is altered; a read error may explain this. The genes are TRBV27 and TRBJ2-7; 9 nucleotides agree with TRBD1. The CDR3 loop spans 15 amino acids. CDR1 and CDR2 (germline): MNHEY, SMNVEV (reference sequence). CDR3 sequence (DNA): TGTGCCAGCAGTGTATCCGGGACAGGGTTCCTCGAGCAGTACTTC. Protein sequence: CASSVSGTGFLEQYF.

This rearrangement joins TRBV7-9 to TRBJ1-5; a possible D gene is TRBD1 (6 bases). Trimming took 4 bases from V and 8 from J, leaving 12 bases between them. Germline V CDR1 and CDR2: SEHNR, FQNEAQ (reference sequence). The CDR3 sequence is 13 residues long. DNA of the CDR3: TGTGCCAGCAGCTCCGGACAGCAAAAGCCCCAGCATTTT. Translating it yields CASSSGQQKPQHF.

The CDR3 here is CASSPFGGNQETQYF. CDR3 in DNA: TGTGCCAGCAGCCCCTTCGGGGGCAACCAAGAGACCCAGTACTTC. V usage is TRBV9 and J usage is TRBJ2-5; D is perhaps TRBD1 or TRBD2 (6 bases each). The germline V and J ends were trimmed by 4 bases and 0 bases, with 13 bases remaining between them. Germline CDR1 SGDLS, CDR2 YYNGEE. The CDR3 is 15 residues long.

This chain joins TRBV6-1 and TRBJ1-5; no clear D. V lost 2 bases, J lost 5 bases, and 22 bases lay in between. CDR3 length: 18 residues. Germline CDR1 MNHNS, CDR2 SASEGT. CDR3 protein: CASSEKVAGGSRHQPQHF. Written as DNA, the CDR3 is TGTGCCAGCAGTGAAAAAGTTGCCGGCGGATCCCGTCATCAGCCCCAGCATTTT.

The chain is built from TRBV6-5 and TRBJ2-7, with D perhaps TRBD1 (5 bases). The germline V gene has CDR1 MNHEY and CDR2 SVGAGI. The CDR3 is made up of 14 amino acids. Trimming stripped 6 bases from V and 0 bases from J, with 12 bases between. CDR3 region: CASSPHRSSYEQYF. As DNA, the CDR3 is TGTGCCAGCAGCCCACACAGGTCCTCCTACGAGCAGTACTTC.

The table lists this clone with a count of one. The chain links TRBV29-1 to TRBJ1-4; D is undetermined. The CDR3 has 14 residues. V lost 3 bases and J lost 4, with 12 bases in between. Per the germline V gene, CDR1 is SQVTM and CDR2 is ANQGSEA. The CDR3 loop reads CSVERCRFNEKLFF. CDR3 nucleotides: TGCAGCGTTGAGAGGTGCAGATTTAATGAAAAACTGTTTTTT.

Points on this clone: The same CDR3 arises from other DNA sequences in this sample as well. The J gene is TRBJ2-7, the V gene TRBV11-3; D is undetermined. Germline assignment: CDR1 SGHNT and CDR2 YENEEA. The ends were cut back, 1 base at V and 0 bases at J, with 7 bases in the middle. The CDR3 has 14 residues. The CDR3 DNA sequence: TGTGCCAGCAGCTTAGGTGGGTCCTCCTACGAGCAGTACTTC. Residues: CASSLGGSSYEQYF.

The gene calls are TRBV10-3 and TRBJ1-1; D not resolved. The V gene lost 0 bases and the J gene lost 0 bases, with 8 bases spanning the gap. Per the germline V gene, CDR1 is ENHRY and CDR2 is SYGVKD. The CDR3 loop spans 15 amino acids. The CDR3 sequence is CAISESGIMNTEAFF. The CDR3 DNA sequence: TGTGCCATCAGTGAGTCTGGCATAATGAACACTGAAGCTTTCTTT.

V gene TRBV25-1 combines with J gene TRBJ2-5, with TRBD1 matching 7 bases. The CDR3 is made up of 15 amino acids. The J segment lost 5 bases and the V segment lost 2 bases, leaving 8 bases of the junction unmatched. Germline CDR1 is MGHDK and CDR2 is SYGVNS. The CDR3 nucleotides read TGTGCCAGCAGTGAAATAGGGGGCGCGGAGGAGACCCAGTACTTC. It is translated as CASSEIGGAEETQYF. The full variable domain, rest sourced from reference TRBV25-1 and TRBJ2-5, is EADIYQTPRYLVIGTGKKITLECSQTMGHDKMYWYQQDPGMELHLIHYSYGVNSTEKGDLSSESTVSRIRTEHFPLTLESARPSHTSQYLCASSEIGGAEETQYFGPGTRLLVL.

This rearrangement joins TRBV19 to TRBJ1-6, with 10 bases lining up with TRBD1. The germline V gene has CDR1 LNHDA and CDR2 SQIVND (reference sequence). The length of the CDR3 is 18 residues. The V segment lost 3 bases and the J segment 5 bases; nucleotides outside the gene matches: 10. DNA of the CDR3: TGTGCCAGTAGTATTATTAAATTGGGACAGGGGAATAATTCACCCCTCCACTTT. Protein: CASSIIKLGQGNNSPLHF.

This clone came up a few times. J is TRBJ2-7 and V is TRBV24-1, with D perhaps TRBD2 (6 bases). The ends were cut back, 8 bases at V and 2 bases at J, with 18 bases in the middle. The CDR3 runs 15 residues. Looked up from germline, CDR1 is KGHDR and CDR2 is SFDVKD. DNA for the CDR3: TGTGCCACCACTCTGCGGCAGCGGGCGACCTACGAGCAGTACTTC. This codes for CATTLRQRATYEQYF.

CDR3 nucleotide sequence: TGTGCCAGCAGTAAACAGACAGGGAGGGGAAACATTCAGTACTTC. This gives the protein CASSKQTGRGNIQYF. The chain links TRBV6-5 to TRBJ2-4; TRBD1 or TRBD2 may be the D gene (7 bases each). The CDR3 contains 15 residues. Trimming left V 5 bases short and J 6 bases short, with 17 bases between. Germline values: CDR1 MNHEY, CDR2 SVGAGI.